The 18 T cell receptor beta chains presented below share a single source sample, sequenced in a study of OX40 agonist ivuxolimab in advanced cancers. The assay was immunoSEQ multiplex PCR, and TCRdb's table has in-frame clones only and misses some. The profile shows about 9,100 clones, about nine tenths of them singletons. The sequencing used CD4+ or CD8+ T cells sorted from blood, collected in a trial of the OX40 agonist ivuxolimab. These receptors all stem from an adult with an advanced solid tumor such as melanoma, head and neck, liver or kidney cancer.

CDR3 DNA: TGTGCCAGCAGCTACCAGGGGGCCCCCTACGAGCAGTACTTC. Its translation: CASSYQGAPYEQYF. This rearrangement joins TRBV13 to TRBJ2-7, with TRBD1 matching over 8 bases. From germline, CDR1 is PRHDT and CDR2 FYEKMQ (reference sequence). Germline trimming cut 4 bases from V and 2 bases from J; bases unmatched to any gene: 4. The CDR3 is 14 amino acids. The entire variable domain, with the rest obtained from reference TRBV13 and TRBJ2-7, is as follows: AAGVIQSPRHLIKEKRETATLKCYPIPRHDTVYWYQQGPGQDPQFLISFYEKMQSDKGSIPDRFSAQQFSDYHSELNMSSLELGDSALYFCASSYQGAPYEQYFGPGTRLTVT.

This rearrangement joins TRBV5-4 to TRBJ2-7, with D possibly matching TRBD2 (6 bases). Trimming left V 1 base short and J 3 bases short, with 11 bases between. The germline V gene has CDR1 SGHNT and CDR2 YYREEE (reference sequence). The CDR3 contains 14 residues. The DNA for the CDR3 is TGTGCCAGCAGCTTGAGCTGGGGGGTCTACGAGCAGTACTTC. It translates to CASSLSWGVYEQYF.

The rearrangement links TRBV6-6 to TRBJ2-4; D not certain. Looked up from germline, CDR1 is MNHNY and CDR2 is SVGAGI (reference sequence). CDR3 size: 15 residues. Trimming left V 6 bases short and J 8 bases short, with 20 bases between. This chain's CDR3 is CASRPHANIGDIQYF. CDR3 coding DNA: TGTGCCAGCAGACCACATGCCAATATTGGGGACATTCAGTACTTC.

The chain carries TRBV9 and TRBJ1-1; D gene unclear. Germline V gene sequence: CDR1 SGDLS, CDR2 YYNGEE. This CDR3 has 14 residues. V was trimmed by 4 bases and J by 4 bases, leaving 14 bases between them. DNA of the CDR3: TGTGCCAGCAGCCCCTCCCCGCCGACCACTGAAGCTTTCTTT. Its protein is CASSPSPPTTEAFF.

V gene TRBV2 combines with J gene TRBJ1-5, with D uncertain. CDR1 and CDR2 (germline): SNHLY, FYNNEI. Deletions cut 7 bases from V and 2 bases from J, with 12 bases between. The CDR3 is made up of 14 amino acids. CDR3 in DNA: TGTGCCAGCAAGGTTCATGGGGGCAATCAGCCCCAGCATTTT. Translation: CASKVHGGNQPQHF.

This clone came up once. V usage is TRBV7-8 and J usage is TRBJ1-2; 7 bases fit TRBD1. The germline V gene encodes CDR1 SGHVS and CDR2 FQNEAQ. J was trimmed by 8 bases and V by 0 bases; bases with no gene match: 18. CDR3 length: 18 residues. CDR3 amino acids: CASSLARFENRGGPGYTF. CDR3 DNA: TGTGCCAGCAGCTTAGCGCGATTTGAAAACAGGGGAGGACCCGGCTACACCTTC.

Points on this clone: The junction departs from germline at one end; a sequencing error may be responsible. The CDR3 is CVAVHNSPLHF. CDR3 DNA: TGCGTGGCTGTCCATAATTCACCCCTCCACTTT. V usage is TRBV6-4 and J usage is TRBJ1-6; D ambiguous. This CDR3 has 11 residues. CDR1 and CDR2 (germline): MRHNA, SNTAGT.

CDR3 nucleotides: TGTGCCAGCAGCTCCATGGCACCTAGCGGGGGCTTCGACGAGCAGTACTTC. Encoded protein: CASSSMAPSGGFDEQYF. The chain links TRBV7-2 to TRBJ2-7, with TRBD2 identical over 10 bases. V lost 4 bases, J lost 5 bases, and 14 bases stayed unmatched. Per germline, CDR1 SGHTA and CDR2 FQGNSA. The CDR3 extends over 17 amino acids.

The V call is TRBV2, the J call TRBJ1-2, with D unresolved. The CDR3 has 15 residues. Trimming pared 4 bases from V and 1 base from J, leaving 13 bases between. Germline CDR1 and CDR2: SNHLY and FYNNEI. The CDR3 spells CASSAPNSLNYGYTF. CDR3 nucleotide sequence: TGTGCCAGCAGTGCCCCGAATAGCCTTAACTATGGCTACACCTTC.

The rearrangement uses TRBV6-5 and TRBJ1-3, with a possible D match to TRBD1 (5 bases). The germline V gene has CDR1 MNHEY and CDR2 SVGAGI. V lost 8 bases to trimming and J lost 3 bases, with 14 bases between them. CDR3 length equals 14 residues. CDR3 loop: CASSPTVYGNTIYF. The CDR3 coding sequence is TGTGCCAGCTCCCCGACAGTCTATGGAAACACCATATATTTT.

V is TRBV11-3 and J is TRBJ2-7; D gene ambiguous. The length of the CDR3 is 14 residues. The germline V gene has CDR1 SGHNT and CDR2 YENEEA. V shed 5 bases and J shed 3 bases, with 14 bases lying between them. CDR3 residues: CASSGMGNGYEQYF. Written as DNA, the CDR3 is TGTGCCAGCAGCGGAATGGGGAACGGCTACGAGCAGTACTTC.

The chain combines TRBV4-1 with TRBJ2-5; 15 bases are shared with TRBD2. V was pared by 1 base and J by 2 bases, with 2 bases of the junction left unmatched. The CDR3 length is 17 residues. CDR1 is MGHRA, CDR2 YSYEKL, per germline. The CDR3 coding sequence is TGCGCCAGCAGCCAAGGGACTAGCGGGGGGGTACAAGAGACCCAGTACTTC. It specifies CASSQGTSGGVQETQYF.

This clone was recorded only once. V gene TRBV7-8 combines with J gene TRBJ2-5; 11 bases match TRBD2. Germline CDR1 reads SGHVS; CDR2 reads FQNEAQ. V trimming: 5 bases; J trimming: 0 bases; junction bases outside the gene matches: 17. The CDR3 consists of 20 residues. CDR3 coding DNA: TGTGCCAGCAGCACCCCGACAGGGAAGACTAGCGGGGTGCACCAAGAGACCCAGTACTTC. This codes for CASSTPTGKTSGVHQETQYF.

The chain recombines TRBV2 with TRBJ2-2; 7 positions agree with TRBD2. V was clipped by 0 bases and J by 3 bases; unmatched bases: 10. CDR3 length equals 18 residues. CDR1 is SNHLY, CDR2 FYNNEI, per germline. In DNA, the CDR3 is TGTGCCAGCAGTGAAGCCCGAGGGCAGGGAGGGGACACCGGGGAGCTGTTTTTT. Protein product: CASSEARGQGGDTGELFF.

The chain employs TRBV6-5 and TRBJ2-5, with 8 bases that match TRBD1. From germline, CDR1 is MNHEY and CDR2 SVGAGI. J was trimmed by 1 base and V by 0 bases; bases with no gene match: 1. The CDR3 loop spans 15 amino acids. The chain's CDR3 is CASSYSGQGQETQYF. The CDR3 nucleotides read TGTGCCAGCAGTTACTCCGGACAGGGCCAAGAGACCCAGTACTTC.

The rearrangement uses TRBV9 and TRBJ2-1; the match to TRBD2 covers 13 bases. Germline values: CDR1 SGDLS, CDR2 YYNGEE. The CDR3 loop spans 19 amino acids. The V gene end was trimmed by 4 bases and the J gene end by 0 bases; junction bases not matched to a gene: 10. This chain's CDR3 is CASSIPGTSGASSYNEQFF. CDR3 DNA: TGTGCCAGCAGCATTCCCGGGACTAGCGGGGCGAGCTCCTACAATGAGCAGTTCTTC.

This rearrangement joins TRBV19 to TRBJ1-4; D is uncertain. V was cut by 3 bases and J by 0 bases, with 2 bases left in between. CDR1 and CDR2 (germline): LNHDA, SQIVND (reference sequence). The CDR3 contains 13 residues. The CDR3 sequence is CASSITTNEKLFF. DNA of the CDR3: TGTGCCAGTAGTATTACAACTAATGAAAAACTGTTTTTT. The variable domain in full, with the rest retrieved from reference TRBV19 and TRBJ1-4, is DGGITQSPKYLFRKEGQNVTLSCEQNLNHDAMYWYRQDPGQGLRLIYYSQIVNDFQKGDIAEGYSVSREKKESFPLTVTSAQKNPTAFYLCASSITTNEKLFFGSGTQLSVL.

The chain combines TRBV5-1 with TRBJ2-1; 8 nucleotides line up with TRBD1. Germline V CDR1 and CDR2: SGHRS, YFSETQ. Losses at the gene ends were 4 bases for V and 2 bases for J; bases not matched to a gene: 8. The CDR3 contains 16 residues. CDR3 protein: CASSTLDRVTYNEQFF. The CDR3, as DNA: TGCGCCAGCAGCACCCTGGACAGGGTTACCTACAATGAGCAGTTCTTC.